This T cell receptor (beta chain) is from a study of blood T cell repertoires in COVID-19 (dated by TCRdb to 2020 to 2021). Context from the whole study: The collaborator samples originated in the United States, Italy and Spain and spanned the acute and convalescent phases of COVID-19. The material from the prospective study consisted of cDNA or gDNA derived from T cells, B-cell-depleted T cells, or PBMCs. Subjects who had been exposed to COVID-19, were actively infected with it, or had recovered from it provided the deeply sampled blood TCRbeta repertoires that made up the dataset. The repertoires were released in a freely available public database meant as a resource for research on the immune response to SARS-CoV-2. Samples were obtained from the ongoing ImmuneRACE study (first 160 participants) and from over 1,000 subjects provided by 6 global collaborators. Nearly every sample came with metadata listing a de-identified subject ID, COVID-19 status, age in years and sex. Where available, HLA class I and class II types were obtained from metadata supplied by the sample provider rather than from assay-based typing.

The full study reports these points: The quantity of clinical and demographic metadata differed by source and by participant and was supplied without curation.

TCRbeta CDR3 regions were amplified from genomic DNA by means of the immunoSEQ Assay, a bias-controlled multiplex PCR. Turning to the authors' computational methods: The number of nucleated cells in each sample was estimated from the amplification of reference gene primers within the assay. To quantify the absolute abundance of each unique TCRbeta CDR3 rearrangement, sequence reads were collapsed and filtered. For each sample, productive Simpson clonality was calculated by taking the square root of Simpson's diversity index across productive rearrangements. This immuneACCESS table, as held by TCRdb, lists in-frame sequences with V and J called but not all clones. Of the missing ones, under half trace to an unresolved V gene in checked studies; the others have no known cause. V and J calls and clone size are given by that table; D and trimming were obtained from the DNA. Present in this sample are about 250,000 clones, over 75% of which were seen just once. In total, the top ten clones hold approximately 8.6% of the sample.

In regard to this clone: Its antigen remains undetermined. It has no much larger one-base neighbor in the sample; base qualities were not kept.

V is shortened by 2 bases, J by 1 base, and the region joining them spans 6 bases. Reading the germline V gene (reference sequence) gives CDR1 WNHNN and CDR2 SYGVQD. The CDR3 numbers 14 residues from cysteine through phenylalanine. Only CDR3 DNA is held: 42 bases, read in frame from base 1. Participants in the prospective study were aged about 18 to 90 years, lived in over 20 United States geographic areas, and enrolled through a virtual design. Cohort assignment in the prospective study relied on participant-reported clinical history from a screening survey and a study questionnaire. In the prospective study, mobile phlebotomists collected whole blood, serum and a nasopharyngeal or oropharyngeal swab from each participant. Prospective study participants could optionally give additional blood draws and questionnaires over an approximately two-month period. Blood samples from the prospective study were shipped frozen or at room temperature prior to DNA extraction.

Sequenced input: PBMCs or T cells enriched from blood (not recorded which). The sequence links TRBV10-1 to TRBJ1-3, with no confidently assigned D gene. The clonotype originates from a woman in her fifties or sixties with acute COVID-19. The CDR3 here reads CASSEPGSGNTIYF. The DNA sequence is TGCGCCAGCAGTGAGCCGGGATCTGGAAACACCATATATTTT.